The clone carrying this T cell receptor (beta chain) was detected only a few times. The antigen remains undetermined. This sample is drawn from a study of T-cell memory formation after mild COVID-19. Regarding the study as a whole: CD4+ contracting clones lay mainly in CM and EM, CD8+ ones in EMRA. Among clones contracting day 15 to 85, CD4/CD8 was balanced, whereas later expanders leaned CD4+.

TCRdb called the 5' RACE reads again in MiXCR, with one record for every CDR3 protein. The table lists about 400,000 distinct CDR3 sequences, approximately 16% of them singletons. Sequences were obtained from PBMCs or a T cell subset sorted from them (not recorded which). The TCR sequence derives from a young man who had mild COVID-19 (a few samples of this study predate the infection). Cell type and time point are not known.

CDR3 in amino acids: CASSINPGQNQPQHF. CDR3 DNA: TGTGCCAGCAGCATTAATCCGGGACAGAATCAGCCCCAGCATTTT. The V and J genes are TRBV5-6 and TRBJ1-5, with TRBD1 matching over 7 bases. Germline trimming cut 4 bases from V and 4 bases from J; bases unmatched to any gene: 8. The CDR3 is 15 amino acids. In germline, CDR1 is SGHDT, CDR2 YYEEEE.